Shown below are 26 T cell receptor beta chains from a single sample sequenced in a study of B cell selection in AIRE deficiency. The protocol was immunoSEQ multiplex PCR, while the TCRdb copy is restricted to in-frame clones and leaves out a portion. Here the sample spans approximately 24,000 clones, about 90% being singletons. Regulatory T cells were sorted as CD4+CD25hiCD127low/negative. The specimen was CD4+CD25+ Tregs sorted from PBMCs. The receptors stem from a human donor in good health.

The CDR3 is CASSPPSGGAYNEQFF. The CDR3 region has the DNA TGTGCCAGCAGTCCTCCAAGCGGGGGTGCCTACAATGAGCAGTTCTTC. The chain employs TRBV28 and TRBJ2-1; TRBD2 agrees at 8 bases. J was trimmed by 2 bases and V by 5 bases; bases with no gene match: 8. This CDR3 spans 16 amino acids. Germline loops: CDR1 MDHEN, CDR2 SYDVKM. Using reference TRBV28 and TRBJ2-1 for the parts outside the CDR3, the full variable domain is DVKVTQSSRYLVKRTGEKVFLECVQDMDHENMFWYRQDPGLGLRLIYFSYDVKMKEKGDIPEGYSVSREKKERFSLILESASTNQTSMYLCASSPPSGGAYNEQFFGPGTRLTVL.

This rearrangement joins TRBV10-3 to TRBJ1-6, with 7 bases matching TRBD1. After removal of 4 bases from V and 7 bases from J, the junction contained 4 bases not matched to a gene. The CDR3 has 14 amino acids. CDR1 and CDR2 from the germline V gene are ENHRY and SYGVKD. The CDR3 nucleotides read TGTGCCATCAGTGCCAGGGGGGAGAATTCACCCCTCCACTTT. Amino acids: CAISARGENSPLHF.

This clone was found once. CDR3 amino acids: CASSQPGLTRTDTQYF. CDR3 bases: TGCGCCAGCAGCCAGCCGGGACTCACACGCACAGATACGCAGTATTTT. The rearrangement joins TRBV4-1 to TRBJ2-3, with D tentatively TRBD2 (6 bases). The length of the CDR3 is 16 residues. Trimming cost V 3 bases and J 1 base, with 14 bases left between them. The germline V gene has CDR1 MGHRA and CDR2 YSYEKL.

The chain has TRBV10-3 and TRBJ2-7; 7 bases line up with TRBD2. Per the germline V gene, CDR1 is ENHRY and CDR2 is SYGVKD. V was clipped by 4 bases and J by 7 bases; unmatched bases: 13. The CDR3 is made up of 15 amino acids. The CDR3 DNA follows: TGTGCCATCAGTGCTCTCCTCGGAGAAGCGGGGGAGCAGTACTTC. This sequence encodes CAISALLGEAGEQYF.

Points on this clone: Other DNA sequences in this specimen translate into the identical CDR3. This chain uses TRBV20-1 with TRBJ2-5; D gene unclear. CDR1 is DFQATT and CDR2 is SNEGSKA in the germline V gene (reference sequence). With 6 bases removed from V and 5 bases from J, the gap between germline ends came to 4 bases. This CDR3 is built from 9 residues. The DNA of the CDR3 is TGCAGTGCCGGGGAGACCCAGTACTTC. It specifies CSAGETQYF.

The rearrangement joins TRBV19 to TRBJ1-1, with D perhaps matching TRBD1 (6 bases). In germline, CDR1 is LNHDA, CDR2 SQIVND (reference sequence). Trimming removed 7 bases from V and 7 bases from J, with 16 bases in between. The CDR3 loop spans 13 amino acids. CDR3 coding DNA: TGTGCCAGTATAGGCTCAGGGGTTGGTGAAGCTTTCTTT. The encoded protein is CASIGSGVGEAFF.

In its sample, this clone was seen once. The V and J genes are TRBV15 and TRBJ2-2; 11 bases match TRBD2. In germline, CDR1 is LNHNV, CDR2 YYDKDF (reference sequence). V trimming: 1 base; J trimming: 3 bases; junction bases outside the gene matches: 1. The CDR3 totals 16 residues. For the CDR3, the DNA is TGTGCCACCAGCAGAGTAGCGGGGGGGTACACCGGGGAGCTGTTTTTT. It encodes CATSRVAGGYTGELFF.

This clone was seen only once. V and J are TRBV18 and TRBJ2-1; 13 bases fit TRBD2. Trimming took 0 bases from V and 7 from J; bases not matched to a gene: 3. This CDR3 contains 16 residues. In germline, CDR1 is KGHSH, CDR2 LQKENI. In DNA, the CDR3 is TGTGCCAGCTCACCACCGACTAGCGGGGGGTCGAATGAGCAGTTCTTC. Its protein is CASSPPTSGGSNEQFF. The full variable domain, with the rest looked up from reference TRBV18 and TRBJ2-1, is NAGVMQNPRHLVRRRGQEARLRCSPMKGHSHVYWYRQLPEEGLKFMVYLQKENIIDESGMPKERFSAEFPKEGPSILRIQQVVRGDSAAYFCASSPPTSGGSNEQFFGPGTRLTVL.

The chain uses TRBV11-2 and TRBJ1-1; D uncertain. The CDR3 runs 14 residues. Germline lookup yields CDR1 SGHAT and CDR2 FQNNGV. V lost 2 bases and J lost 1, with 8 bases in between. CDR3 coding DNA: TGTGCCAGCAGCTTATTCGCAGGGAACACTGAAGCTTTCTTT. Translation: CASSLFAGNTEAFF.

The chain combines TRBV6-1 with TRBJ1-1; 10 nucleotides match TRBD1. With V trimmed by 6 bases and J by 11 bases, 15 bases remained unmatched. The CDR3 covers 15 residues. CDR1 and CDR2 from the germline V gene are MNHNS and SASEGT. The CDR3 here is CASRRDRGSNSGAFF. The CDR3 bases are TGTGCCAGCAGACGGGACAGGGGTTCGAATAGTGGGGCTTTCTTT.

As regards this clone: At one end the junction does not follow the germline gene, possibly because of a read error. The V gene is TRBV6-1, the J gene TRBJ1-1; D is undetermined. Germline values: CDR1 MNHNS, CDR2 SASEGT. The CDR3 has 10 residues. Written as DNA, the CDR3 is TGTGCCAGCAGTGAAGTCCAGGTCCTCTTT. As protein: CASSEVQVLF.

The genes are TRBV30 and TRBJ1-1; D is unclear. V was trimmed by 5 bases and J by 0 bases, leaving 7 bases between them. Germline values: CDR1 GTSNPN, CDR2 SVGIG (reference sequence). The CDR3 has 12 residues. CDR3 nucleotides: TGTGCCTGGGACCAGGTGAACACTGAAGCTTTCTTT. Protein product: CAWDQVNTEAFF. The full variable domain, with the rest looked up from reference TRBV30 and TRBJ1-1, is SQTIHQWPATLVQPVGSPLSLECTVEGTSNPNLYWYRQAAGRGLQLLFYSVGIGQISSEVPQNLSASRPQDRQFILSSKKLLLSDSGFYLCAWDQVNTEAFFGQGTRLTVV.

The genes are TRBV5-1 and TRBJ1-2; D not certain. The CDR3 runs to 14 residues. V lost 2 bases and J lost 1, with 9 bases in between. The germline V gene encodes CDR1 SGHRS and CDR2 YFSETQ. The CDR3 region is CASSFGGNNYGYTF. Written as DNA, the CDR3 is TGCGCCAGCAGCTTCGGAGGGAATAACTATGGCTACACCTTC.

The gene calls are TRBV5-6 and TRBJ2-5; 7 bases map to TRBD1. The CDR3 spans 13 residues. Germline assignment: CDR1 SGHDT and CDR2 YYEEEE. J gave up 7 bases and V 4 bases, and 7 bases lay outside the gene matches. CDR3 nucleotides: TGTGCCAGCAGCGCGACAGGGCGAGGGACCCAGTACTTC. Protein product: CASSATGRGTQYF.

The chain joins TRBV21-1 to TRBJ2-7; the table's D call, TRBD2, was not checked against the DNA. TRBV21-1 is tagged as a pseudogene. CDR3 length: 16 amino acids. The CDR3 region is CASSKGCRGPGDEQYF. The CDR3, as DNA: TGTGCCAGCAGCAAAGGGTGTAGAGGTCCCGGGGACGAGCAGTACTTC.

This chain uses TRBV6-5 with TRBJ1-5; a weak D match, TRBD1 (5 bases). Germline values: CDR1 MNHEY, CDR2 SVGAGI. The CDR3 totals 15 residues. The ends were cut back, 4 bases at V and 2 bases at J, with 12 bases in the middle. The CDR3 loop is CASSSQGLGNQPQHF. CDR3 nucleotides: TGTGCCAGCAGTTCCCAGGGATTAGGCAATCAGCCCCAGCATTTT.

V gene TRBV7-8 combines with J gene TRBJ1-5, with 8 bases fitting TRBD1. The CDR3 covers 16 residues. The germline V gene encodes CDR1 SGHVS and CDR2 FQNEAQ. V shed 2 bases, J shed 6 bases, and the junction held 9 bases outside the gene matches. CDR3 nucleotides: TGTGCCAGCAGCTTAAGGGGGACAGGTGAGGGTCAGCCCCAGCATTTT. Amino acid sequence: CASSLRGTGEGQPQHF. Together with reference TRBV7-8 and TRBJ1-5, the CDR3 gives the full variable domain: GAGVSQSPRYKVAKRGQDVALRCDPISGHVSLFWYQQALGQGPEFLTYFQNEAQLDKSGLPSDRFFAERPEGSVSTLKIQRTQQEDSAVYLCASSLRGTGEGQPQHFGDGTRLSIL.

Worth noting for this clone: This specimen includes other DNA sequences encoding the same CDR3. The chain joins TRBV5-6 to TRBJ1-2; D is unclear. Germline V CDR1 and CDR2: SGHDT, YYEEEE. Trimming left V 1 base short and J 4 bases short, with 8 bases between. The CDR3 runs 13 residues. The CDR3 sequence is CASSLQLGYGYTF. Here the CDR3 DNA reads TGTGCCAGCAGCTTGCAACTTGGCTATGGCTACACCTTC.

This sequence joins TRBV19 and TRBJ1-1; D remains ambiguous. CDR1 LNHDA and CDR2 SQIVND come from the germline V gene (reference sequence). This CDR3 spans 13 amino acids. Trimming stripped 3 bases from V and 4 bases from J, with 9 bases between. The CDR3 loop is CASSIRGVTEAFF. CDR3 coding DNA: TGTGCCAGTAGTATTAGAGGCGTCACTGAAGCTTTCTTT. Full variable domain (remainder filled in from reference TRBV19 and TRBJ1-1): DGGITQSPKYLFRKEGQNVTLSCEQNLNHDAMYWYRQDPGQGLRLIYYSQIVNDFQKGDIAEGYSVSREKKESFPLTVTSAQKNPTAFYLCASSIRGVTEAFFGQGTRLTVV.

The V call is TRBV5-4, the J call TRBJ2-3, with unresolved D. CDR1 is SGHNT and CDR2 is YYREEE in the germline V gene (reference sequence). The CDR3 extends over 14 amino acids. Deletions cut 3 bases from V and 2 bases from J, with 10 bases between. CDR3 sequence reads: CASSSERSTDTQYF. CDR3 sequence (DNA): TGTGCCAGCAGCTCTGAGAGGTCCACAGATACGCAGTATTTT.

The gene calls are TRBV5-1 and TRBJ2-1; TRBD2 aligns across 8 bases. CDR1 SGHRS and CDR2 YFSETQ come from the germline V gene. Trimming removed 4 bases from V and 2 bases from J; junction bases left unmatched: 14. The CDR3 covers 18 residues. CDR3 sequence (DNA): TGCGCCAGCAGCCCGGGACTAGAGGCGGTAATCACCTACAATGAGCAGTTCTTC. This codes for CASSPGLEAVITYNEQFF. The variable domain in full, with the rest retrieved from reference TRBV5-1 and TRBJ2-1, is KAGVTQTPRYLIKTRGQQVTLSCSPISGHRSVSWYQQTPGQGLQFLFEYFSETQRNKGNFPGRFSGRQFSNSRSEMNVSTLELGDSALYLCASSPGLEAVITYNEQFFGPGTRLTVL.

The J gene is TRBJ1-6, the V gene TRBV7-2; D gene uncertain. Germline V lookup: CDR1 SGHTA, CDR2 FQGNSA. The CDR3 length is 16 residues. The V and J ends lost 2 bases and 0 bases respectively, with 8 bases between them. Here the CDR3 reads CASSLIPSSYNSPLHF. The CDR3, as DNA: TGTGCCAGCAGCTTAATCCCGAGCTCCTATAATTCACCCCTCCACTTT.

This chain joins TRBV6-1 and TRBJ2-1; the D call may be TRBD1 or TRBD2 (5 bases each). The ends were cut back, 1 base at V and 0 bases at J, with 7 bases in the middle. From germline, CDR1 is MNHNS and CDR2 SASEGT. CDR3 length: 15 residues. The CDR3 reads CASSEEGSSYNEQFF. The CDR3, as DNA: TGTGCCAGCAGTGAAGAGGGGAGCTCCTACAATGAGCAGTTCTTC.

The genes are TRBV7-3 and TRBJ2-6; no reliable D call. The CDR3 contains 13 residues. V was shortened by 7 bases and J by 3 bases, with 7 bases between the two germline ends. The germline V gene has CDR1 SGHTA and CDR2 FQGTGA. DNA for the CDR3: TGTGCCAGCACGCCCAGTGGGGCCAACGTCCTGACTTTC. Its protein product is CASTPSGANVLTF.

This chain connects TRBV14 to TRBJ1-5, with D perhaps matching TRBD1 (5 bases). The germline V and J ends were trimmed by 4 bases and 6 bases, with 13 bases remaining between them. From germline, CDR1 is SGHDN and CDR2 FVKESK. CDR3 length equals 14 residues. CDR3 protein: CASSLTGDAQPQHF. As DNA, the CDR3 is TGTGCCAGCAGCCTCACGGGGGACGCTCAGCCCCAGCATTTT.

The chain couples TRBV18 to TRBJ1-1; D gene unclear. CDR1 is KGHSH and CDR2 is LQKENI in the germline V gene. The CDR3 loop spans 15 amino acids. The V end lost 1 base, the J end lost 1 base, and 10 bases lay between the germline ends. The CDR3 spells CASSPQGWGNTEAFF. CDR3 nucleotides: TGTGCCAGCTCACCACAAGGGTGGGGGAACACTGAAGCTTTCTTT. Full variable domain (rest looked up from reference TRBV18 and TRBJ1-1): NAGVMQNPRHLVRRRGQEARLRCSPMKGHSHVYWYRQLPEEGLKFMVYLQKENIIDESGMPKERFSAEFPKEGPSILRIQQVVRGDSAAYFCASSPQGWGNTEAFFGQGTRLTVV.